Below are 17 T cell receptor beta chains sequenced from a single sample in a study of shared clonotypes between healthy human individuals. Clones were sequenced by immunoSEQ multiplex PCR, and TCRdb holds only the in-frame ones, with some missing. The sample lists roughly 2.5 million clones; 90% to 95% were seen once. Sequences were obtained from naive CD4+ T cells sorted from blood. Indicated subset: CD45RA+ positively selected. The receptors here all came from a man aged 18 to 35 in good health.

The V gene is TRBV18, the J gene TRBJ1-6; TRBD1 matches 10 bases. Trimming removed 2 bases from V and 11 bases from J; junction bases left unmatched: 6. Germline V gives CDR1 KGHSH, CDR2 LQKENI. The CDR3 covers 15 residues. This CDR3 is CASSPSGQGPTPLHF. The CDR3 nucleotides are TGTGCCAGCTCACCATCGGGACAGGGGCCTACACCCCTCCACTTT.

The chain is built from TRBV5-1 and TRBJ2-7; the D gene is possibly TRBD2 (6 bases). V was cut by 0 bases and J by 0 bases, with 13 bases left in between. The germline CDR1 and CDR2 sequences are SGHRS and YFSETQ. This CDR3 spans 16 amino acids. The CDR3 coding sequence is TGCGCCAGCAGCTTGGGCCCGGGAGCGAGCTCCTACGAGCAGTACTTC. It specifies CASSLGPGASSYEQYF.

The CDR3 here is CAISERVTSGFTGELFF. DNA for the CDR3: TGTGCCATCAGTGAGAGGGTCACTAGCGGATTCACCGGGGAGCTGTTTTTT. The rearrangement uses TRBV10-3 and TRBJ2-2; 8 nucleotides agree with TRBD2. Losses at the gene ends were 2 bases for V and 4 bases for J; bases not matched to a gene: 9. This CDR3 contains 17 residues. Germline lookup yields CDR1 ENHRY and CDR2 SYGVKD.

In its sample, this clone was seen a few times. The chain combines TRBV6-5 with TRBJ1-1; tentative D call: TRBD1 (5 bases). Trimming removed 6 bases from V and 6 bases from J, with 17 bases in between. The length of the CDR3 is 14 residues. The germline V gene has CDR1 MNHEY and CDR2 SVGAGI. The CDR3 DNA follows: TGTGCCAGCAGGAAGACAGTCCCGAGGTCTGAAGCTTTCTTT. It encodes CASRKTVPRSEAFF.

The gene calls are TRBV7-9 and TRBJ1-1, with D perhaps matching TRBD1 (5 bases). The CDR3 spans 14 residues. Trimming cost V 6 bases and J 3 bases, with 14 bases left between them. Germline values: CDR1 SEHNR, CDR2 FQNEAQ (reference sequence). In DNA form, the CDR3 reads TGTGCCAGCAGATCTGACAGATTATACACTGAAGCTTTCTTT. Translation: CASRSDRLYTEAFF.

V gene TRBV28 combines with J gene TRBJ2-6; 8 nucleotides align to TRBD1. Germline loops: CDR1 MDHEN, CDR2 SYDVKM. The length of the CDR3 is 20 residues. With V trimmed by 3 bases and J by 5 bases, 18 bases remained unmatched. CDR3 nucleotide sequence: TGTGCCAGCAGTTTGGCAGGGGGCCTTTCCGACTTCTTGAGGGCCAACGTCCTGACTTTC. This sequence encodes CASSLAGGLSDFLRANVLTF.

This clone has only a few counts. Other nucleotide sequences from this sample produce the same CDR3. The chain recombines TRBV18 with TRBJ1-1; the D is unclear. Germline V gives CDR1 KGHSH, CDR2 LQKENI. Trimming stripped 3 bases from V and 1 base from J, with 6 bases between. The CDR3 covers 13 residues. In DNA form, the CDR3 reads TGTGCCAGCTCACCGGCCGGGAACACTGAAGCTTTCTTT. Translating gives CASSPAGNTEAFF. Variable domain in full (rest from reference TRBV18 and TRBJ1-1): NAGVMQNPRHLVRRRGQEARLRCSPMKGHSHVYWYRQLPEEGLKFMVYLQKENIIDESGMPKERFSAEFPKEGPSILRIQQVVRGDSAAYFCASSPAGNTEAFFGQGTRLTVV.

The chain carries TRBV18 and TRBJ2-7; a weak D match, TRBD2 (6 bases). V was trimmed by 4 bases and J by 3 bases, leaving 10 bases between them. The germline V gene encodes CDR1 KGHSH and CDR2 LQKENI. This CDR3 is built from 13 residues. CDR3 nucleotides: TGTGCCAGCTCACTGGGACTGAGCTACGAGCAGTACTTC. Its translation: CASSLGLSYEQYF.

In DNA, the CDR3 is TGTGCCAGCAGTAACCCCGGACAGGGGGCGGATGGCTACACCTTC. It yields the protein CASSNPGQGADGYTF. The rearrangement joins TRBV2 to TRBJ1-2; TRBD1 agrees at 11 bases. CDR1 is SNHLY and CDR2 is FYNNEI in the germline V gene. After removal of 5 bases from V and 6 bases from J, the junction contained 8 bases not matched to a gene. The CDR3 spans 15 residues.

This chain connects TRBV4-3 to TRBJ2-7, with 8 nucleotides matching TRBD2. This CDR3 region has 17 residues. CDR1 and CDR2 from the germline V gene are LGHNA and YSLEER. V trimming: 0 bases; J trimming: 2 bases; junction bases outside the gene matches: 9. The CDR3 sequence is CASSQDTPASGPYEQYF. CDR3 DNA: TGCGCCAGCAGCCAAGATACCCCGGCTAGCGGGCCCTACGAGCAGTACTTC.

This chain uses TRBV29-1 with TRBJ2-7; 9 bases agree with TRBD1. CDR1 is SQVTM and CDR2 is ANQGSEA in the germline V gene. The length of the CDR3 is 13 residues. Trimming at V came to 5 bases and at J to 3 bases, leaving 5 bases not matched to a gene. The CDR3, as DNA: TGCAGCGTTACAGGGGGCATCAGCTACGAGCAGTACTTC. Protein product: CSVTGGISYEQYF.

The CDR3 DNA reads as TGTGCCAGCTCAACCGCCGTAGCGGGGAGGGCTAGCACAGATACGCAGTATTTT. Translation gives CASSTAVAGRASTDTQYF. The chain joins TRBV18 to TRBJ2-3; 8 bases are shared with TRBD2. J lost 0 bases, V lost 5 bases, and 13 bases had no gene match. In germline, CDR1 is KGHSH, CDR2 LQKENI. The CDR3 runs 18 residues.

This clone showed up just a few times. CDR3 bases: TGTGCCTGGAGACCAACAGGGTTCCGGGATCAGCCCCAGCATTTT. Translation gives CAWRPTGFRDQPQHF. The V call is TRBV30, the J call TRBJ1-5; maybe TRBD1 (6 bases). Germline V gene sequence: CDR1 GTSNPN, CDR2 SVGIG (reference sequence). The CDR3 is 15 amino acids. Trimming removed 3 bases at V and 5 bases at J, with 17 bases between.

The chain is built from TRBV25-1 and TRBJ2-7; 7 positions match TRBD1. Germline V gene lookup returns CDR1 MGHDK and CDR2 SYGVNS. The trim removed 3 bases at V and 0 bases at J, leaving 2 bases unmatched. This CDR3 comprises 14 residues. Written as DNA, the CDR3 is TGTGCCAGCAGTGAGGGGACAGTCTCCTACGAGCAGTACTTC. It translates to CASSEGTVSYEQYF.

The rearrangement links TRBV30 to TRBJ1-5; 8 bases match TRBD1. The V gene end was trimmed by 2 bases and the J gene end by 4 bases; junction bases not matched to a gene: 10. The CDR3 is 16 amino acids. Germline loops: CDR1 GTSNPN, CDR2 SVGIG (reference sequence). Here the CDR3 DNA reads TGTGCCTGGAGTCAGAATACAGGGGGTCGGAATCAGCCCCAGCATTTT. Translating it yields CAWSQNTGGRNQPQHF.

The CDR3 reads CASSGVGGRNEQYF. The CDR3 DNA sequence: TGTGCCAGCAGCGGAGTCGGGGGGCGGAACGAGCAGTACTTC. The genes are TRBV9 and TRBJ2-7; D is possibly TRBD2 (7 bases). V gave up 3 bases and J gave up 5 bases, with 15 bases separating them. Germline V CDR1 and CDR2: SGDLS, YYNGEE. The CDR3 sequence is 14 residues long.

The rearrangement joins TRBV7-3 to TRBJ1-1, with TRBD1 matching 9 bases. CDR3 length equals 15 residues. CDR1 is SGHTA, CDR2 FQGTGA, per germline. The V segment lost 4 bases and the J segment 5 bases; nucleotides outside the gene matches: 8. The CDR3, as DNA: TGTGCCAGCAGCTCAATACAGGGGGCTGGAACTGAAGCTTTCTTT. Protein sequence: CASSSIQGAGTEAFF.